This T cell receptor beta chain was recorded in a study of T cell responses to AZD1222 COVID-19 vaccine. The method was immunoSEQ multiplex PCR; TCRdb's version includes in-frame clones alone and lacks a portion of them. The repertoire holds fewer than 120,000 clones, roughly 92% seen once, with 2% to 2.5% in the top ten. The germline CDR1 and CDR2 sequences are LGHNA and YSLEER. V was clipped by 4 bases and J by 0 bases, with 15 bases between them. This CDR3 comprises 16 residues. The J gene is TRBJ1-1, the V gene TRBV4-3, with D unresolved. Specimen: peripheral blood, collected 28 days after the second AZD1222 dose. This clonotype was obtained from an adult who received the AZD1222 COVID-19 vaccine. The CDR3 DNA follows: TGCGCCAGCAGCCGCAACATACAGTTCCTGAACACTGAAGCTTTCTTT. Protein sequence: CASSRNIQFLNTEAFF.